Shown below are 31 T cell receptor beta chains from a single sample sequenced in a study of T cell responses to AZD1222 COVID-19 vaccine. The repertoire was sequenced with immunoSEQ multiplex PCR; TCRdb's copy has only in-frame clones and lacks some. Here the sample spans around 130,000 clones, roughly 87% being singletons. The material sequenced was peripheral blood, taken 28 days after the second AZD1222 dose. These receptor sequences come from an adult who received the AZD1222 COVID-19 vaccine.

This clone was found a few times. The chain is built from TRBV5-1 and TRBJ2-5; 9 bases fit TRBD1. After removal of 7 bases from V and 5 bases from J, the junction contained 6 bases not matched to a gene. Germline V gene lookup returns CDR1 SGHRS and CDR2 YFSETQ. The CDR3 length is 13 residues. CDR3 loop: CASPEDRGETQYF. CDR3 DNA: TGCGCCAGCCCTGAAGACAGGGGGGAGACCCAGTACTTC.

This clone was observed a handful of times. This chain uses TRBV7-6 with TRBJ1-1; 9 positions match TRBD1. The junction had 7 bases not matched to a gene; V was cut back by 5 bases and J by 3 bases. CDR1 and CDR2 (germline): SGHVS, FNYEAQ. The CDR3 consists of 15 residues. In nucleotides, the CDR3 is TGTGCCAGCAGCCAACAACAGGGGGCGGACACTGAAGCTTTCTTT. This sequence encodes CASSQQQGADTEAFF. The whole variable domain, filled in from reference TRBV7-6 and TRBJ1-1, reads GAGVSQSPRYKVTKRGQDVALRCDPISGHVSLYWYRQALGQGPEFLTYFNYEAQQDKSGLPNDRFSAERPEGSISTLTIQRTEQRDSAMYRCASSQQQGADTEAFFGQGTRLTVV.

The chain combines TRBV5-4 with TRBJ1-3; D perhaps matches TRBD1 (6 bases). V was clipped by 3 bases and J by 3 bases, with 16 bases between them. Germline CDR1 and CDR2: SGHNT and YYREEE (reference sequence). The CDR3 has 16 residues. CDR3 nucleotides: TGTGCCAGCAGCTGGGGCGACCCACAGGGTGGAAACACCATATATTTT. This codes for CASSWGDPQGGNTIYF.

J is TRBJ2-3 and V is TRBV7-2; D remains unclear. Between the trimmed V and J ends, which lost 1 base and 3 bases, there was a span of 5 bases. CDR3 length: 13 residues. Germline loops: CDR1 SGHTA, CDR2 FQGNSA. The CDR3 coding sequence is TGTGCCAGCAGCTTAGAACGGACAGATACGCAGTATTTT. It encodes CASSLERTDTQYF.

The V and J genes are TRBV29-1 and TRBJ2-7; the D gene could be TRBD1 or TRBD2 (6 bases each). The CDR3 contains 14 residues. Germline V CDR1 and CDR2: SQVTM, ANQGSEA. V lost 6 bases to trimming and J lost 7 bases, with 22 bases between them. This CDR3 reads CSVASTSLQGEQYF. CDR3 nucleotides: TGCAGCGTCGCATCGACTAGTTTGCAGGGGGAGCAGTACTTC.

The rearrangement uses TRBV5-1 and TRBJ1-1, with D maybe TRBD1 (6 bases). Trimming removed 3 bases from V and 1 base from J, with 13 bases in between. In germline, CDR1 is SGHRS, CDR2 YFSETQ. The CDR3 has 15 amino acids. The CDR3 coding sequence is TGCGCCAGCAGCTGGCCGGACAGCCAGAACACTGAAGCTTTCTTT. Amino acid sequence: CASSWPDSQNTEAFF. Complete variable domain (other parts from reference TRBV5-1 and TRBJ1-1): KAGVTQTPRYLIKTRGQQVTLSCSPISGHRSVSWYQQTPGQGLQFLFEYFSETQRNKGNFPGRFSGRQFSNSRSEMNVSTLELGDSALYLCASSWPDSQNTEAFFGQGTRLTVV.

V and J are TRBV12-5 and TRBJ1-5, with 8 bases aligning to TRBD1. The CDR3 extends over 15 amino acids. CDR1 and CDR2 (germline): LGHNT, FRNRAP. V lost 2 bases to trimming and J lost 7 bases; unmatched junction nucleotides: 7. The DNA for the CDR3 is TGTGCTAGTGGTTTGACAGGGGGGGAAAGGCAGCCCCAGCATTTT. Encoded protein: CASGLTGGERQPQHF.

V gene TRBV6-2 or TRBV6-3 combines with J gene TRBJ2-7; D is uncertain. This CDR3 contains 14 residues. V lost 6 bases to trimming and J lost 2 bases, with 14 bases between them. Per the germline V gene, CDR1 is MNHEY and CDR2 is SVGEGT. As DNA, the CDR3 is TGTGCCAGCAGCAAGGTCTCGATCCCCTACGAGCAGTACTTC. Residues: CASSKVSIPYEQYF.

The chain recombines TRBV5-1 with TRBJ1-1, with D perhaps TRBD1 (5 bases). CDR1 is SGHRS and CDR2 is YFSETQ in the germline V gene. CDR3 length equals 14 residues. V dropped 0 bases and J dropped 4 bases, with 10 bases sitting between them. CDR3 amino acids: CASSLDGAGTEAFF. CDR3 DNA: TGCGCCAGCAGCTTGGACGGGGCCGGCACTGAAGCTTTCTTT.

This chain links TRBV5-1 with TRBJ1-2, with 11 positions matching TRBD1. The V segment lost 5 bases and the J segment 3 bases; nucleotides outside the gene matches: 15. The CDR3 covers 18 residues. From germline, CDR1 is SGHRS and CDR2 YFSETQ. The CDR3 DNA is TGCGCCAGCAGTTCAGGAGGACAGGGGGCTAGGATCTACTATGGCTACACCTTC. This sequence encodes CASSSGGQGARIYYGYTF.

The genes are TRBV12-3 or TRBV12-4 and TRBJ1-1; 8 bases align to TRBD1. The length of the CDR3 is 12 residues. V dropped 4 bases and J dropped 5; count of bases not matched to a gene: 0. The CDR3 is CASSWTGTEAFF. DNA of the CDR3: TGTGCCAGCAGTTGGACAGGGACTGAAGCTTTCTTT.

V is TRBV4-3 and J is TRBJ2-3; possibly TRBD1 for D (6 bases). The CDR3 has 16 residues. Deletions cut 1 base from V and 2 bases from J, with 13 bases between. Germline V CDR1 and CDR2: LGHNA, YSLEER. This chain's CDR3 is CASSQVRTGSTDTQYF. CDR3 nucleotide sequence: TGCGCCAGCAGCCAAGTTAGAACAGGGTCCACAGATACGCAGTATTTT.

The V call is TRBV28, the J call TRBJ1-5; no definite D call. Germline CDR1 and CDR2: MDHEN and SYDVKM. The CDR3 runs 18 residues. V was pared by 4 bases and J by 0 bases, with 19 bases between. The CDR3 bases are TGTGCCAGCAGTTCCCCTAGGTGGGCTCTTCATAGCAATCAGCCCCAGCATTTT. Protein: CASSSPRWALHSNQPQHF. The full variable domain, completed using reference TRBV28 and TRBJ1-5, is DVKVTQSSRYLVKRTGEKVFLECVQDMDHENMFWYRQDPGLGLRLIYFSYDVKMKEKGDIPEGYSVSREKKERFSLILESASTNQTSMYLCASSSPRWALHSNQPQHFGDGTRLSIL.

The chain uses TRBV4-1 and TRBJ1-1; D not resolved. Trimming stripped 4 bases from V and 0 bases from J, with 12 bases between. Germline values: CDR1 MGHRA, CDR2 YSYEKL. The CDR3 runs to 15 residues. CDR3 residues: CASSPLSGMNTEAFF. The CDR3 region has the DNA TGCGCCAGCAGCCCGTTAAGTGGGATGAACACTGAAGCTTTCTTT.

This clone was recorded a few times. The rearrangement links TRBV5-5 to TRBJ1-3; the D is unclear. This CDR3 is built from 14 residues. Per the germline V gene, CDR1 is SGHKS and CDR2 is YYEKEE (reference sequence). The ends were cut back, 2 bases at V and 0 bases at J, with 6 bases in the middle. The CDR3 DNA sequence: TGTGCCAGCAGCTTAACAGCCTCTGGAAACACCATATATTTT. Its translation is CASSLTASGNTIYF.

V is TRBV4-1 and J is TRBJ1-2; D remains ambiguous. The CDR3 is 14 residues long. Trimming left V 4 bases short and J 3 bases short, with 12 bases between. Germline CDR1 and CDR2: MGHRA and YSYEKL. CDR3 in DNA: TGCGCCAGCAGCCCATTCGGGCAACACTATGGCTACACCTTC. Protein product: CASSPFGQHYGYTF.

The rearrangement joins TRBV6-5 to TRBJ2-1, with 7 bases fitting TRBD2. The V and J ends lost 6 bases and 5 bases, in that order; junction bases with no gene match: 10. Germline-derived CDR1 and CDR2 are MNHEY and SVGAGI. This CDR3 contains 15 residues. As DNA, the CDR3 is TGTGCCAGCAGCCGGGGGGAGGGGTCCCACAATGAGCAGTTCTTC. Its translation is CASSRGEGSHNEQFF.

The rearrangement uses TRBV6-6 and TRBJ1-4; D is undetermined. V lost 4 bases and J 7 bases, leaving 1 base between the germline ends. The CDR3 sequence is 10 residues long. Germline CDR1 is MNHNY and CDR2 is SVGAGI (reference sequence). Written as DNA, the CDR3 is TGTGCCAGCAGTTTTGAAAAACTGTTTTTT. Protein product: CASSFEKLFF.

The chain carries TRBV29-1 and TRBJ1-1, with unresolved D. This CDR3 contains 13 residues. Between the trimmed V and J ends, which lost 4 bases and 4 bases, there was a span of 13 bases. Germline values: CDR1 SQVTM, CDR2 ANQGSEA. In DNA, the CDR3 is TGCAGCGTTGTAGCGGCATTGGGCACTGAAGCTTTCTTT. This sequence encodes CSVVAALGTEAFF. Looking up the rest from reference TRBV29-1 and TRBJ1-1 gives the full variable domain: SAVISQKPSRDICQRGTSLTIQCQVDSQVTMMFWYRQQPGQSLTLIATANQGSEATYESGFVIDKFPISRPNLTFSTLTVSNMSPEDSSIYLCSVVAALGTEAFFGQGTRLTVV.

J is TRBJ2-7 and V is TRBV7-8; D perhaps matches TRBD1 (6 bases). CDR1 and CDR2 (germline): SGHVS, FQNEAQ. V was pared by 2 bases and J by 3 bases, with 17 bases between. The CDR3 runs to 16 residues. CDR3 protein: CASSLNSWGTIYEQYF. The CDR3 DNA reads as TGTGCCAGCAGCTTAAACTCGTGGGGGACAATCTACGAGCAGTACTTC.

The chain links TRBV4-1 to TRBJ1-1; D gene ambiguous. Germline V gene sequence: CDR1 MGHRA, CDR2 YSYEKL. This CDR3 contains 13 residues. Trimming took off 1 base at V and 1 base at J, with 4 bases between the two ends. CDR3 residues: CASSQVRNTEAFF. As DNA, the CDR3 is TGCGCCAGCAGCCAAGTCCGGAACACTGAAGCTTTCTTT.

The chain couples TRBV7-9 to TRBJ1-3; D gene unclear. This CDR3 spans 17 amino acids. V lost 2 bases and J lost 0, with 14 bases in between. Germline V gene data show CDR1 as SEHNR and CDR2 as FQNEAQ (reference sequence). CDR3 DNA sequence: TGTGCCAGCAGCTTAACAATTCTACAGCACTCTGGAAACACCATATATTTT. Encoded protein: CASSLTILQHSGNTIYF.

This chain connects TRBV15 to TRBJ1-4; perhaps TRBD1 as D (6 bases). The germline gives CDR1 LNHNV, CDR2 YYDKDF (reference sequence). V lost 4 bases to trimming and J lost 8 bases, with 23 bases between them. The CDR3 runs to 17 residues. CDR3 sequence reads: CATSIPNWGGRKEKLFF. In DNA form, the CDR3 reads TGTGCCACCAGCATCCCGAACTGGGGGGGCAGGAAAGAAAAACTGTTTTTT.

The genes are TRBV11-2 and TRBJ1-4, with TRBD1 as a possible D gene (6 bases). The CDR3 totals 15 residues. CDR1 SGHAT and CDR2 FQNNGV come from the germline V gene. V was trimmed by 3 bases and J by 3 bases, leaving 11 bases between them. The CDR3 DNA is TGTGCCAGCAGCTTTCAGGGGACGGCTAATGAAAAACTGTTTTTT. The encoded protein is CASSFQGTANEKLFF.

The gene calls are TRBV5-6 and TRBJ2-1; D may correspond to TRBD1 or TRBD2 (5 bases each). V lost 0 bases to trimming and J lost 6 bases, with 16 bases between them. CDR3 length: 16 residues. From germline, CDR1 is SGHDT and CDR2 YYEEEE. The CDR3 nucleotides read TGTGCCAGCAGCTTGGAAACGGGGTGGGGGATCAATGAGCAGTTCTTC. Translated: CASSLETGWGINEQFF.

The rearrangement uses TRBV29-1 and TRBJ1-1; perhaps TRBD1 as D (5 bases). There are 15 residues in the CDR3. CDR1 and CDR2 from the germline V gene are SQVTM and ANQGSEA. The V and J ends lost 7 bases and 0 bases respectively, with 18 bases between them. CDR3 region: CSARQGWGMNTEAFF. The CDR3 bases are TGCAGCGCGCGCCAAGGGTGGGGGATGAACACTGAAGCTTTCTTT.

This sequence joins TRBV4-3 and TRBJ2-1, with TRBD2 matching over 8 bases. V shed 1 base and J 4 bases; nucleotides not matched to a gene: 9. The CDR3 totals 17 residues. Germline assignment: CDR1 LGHNA and CDR2 YSLEER. Here the CDR3 DNA reads TGCGCCAGCAGCCAAGTCTGGAGCGGGGGAGGATACAATGAGCAGTTCTTC. This encodes CASSQVWSGGGYNEQFF.

The chain combines TRBV6-2 or TRBV6-3 with TRBJ2-4, with a weak D call TRBD1 (6 bases). This CDR3 is built from 13 residues. Trimming stripped 4 bases from V and 9 bases from J, with 13 bases between. CDR1 and CDR2 from the germline V gene are MNHEY and SVGEGT. The CDR3 DNA is TGTGCCAGCAGTTCCTCGGACAGTCGCATTCAGTACTTC. Residues: CASSSSDSRIQYF.

The CDR3 sequence: CASSLPWWEPHGYTF. For the CDR3, the DNA is TGTGCCAGCAGCTTGCCTTGGTGGGAGCCCCATGGCTACACCTTC. J is TRBJ1-2 and V is TRBV5-4; no clear D. The CDR3 is 15 residues long. The V end was cut by 1 base, the J end by 6 bases, with 16 bases between. Germline V CDR1 and CDR2: SGHNT, YYREEE (reference sequence).

The J gene is TRBJ1-2, the V gene TRBV11-2; weak D call: TRBD1 (6 bases). V was cut by 5 bases and J by 2 bases, with 12 bases left in between. Germline CDR1 SGHAT, CDR2 FQNNGV. This CDR3 has 14 amino acids. The CDR3 loop reads CASSSTGTNYGYTF. The CDR3 DNA reads TGTGCCAGCAGCAGTACAGGGACCAACTATGGCTACACCTTC.

The genes are TRBV2 and TRBJ2-2, with 11 bases lining up with TRBD2. The CDR3 extends over 14 amino acids. Germline-derived CDR1 and CDR2 are SNHLY and FYNNEI. Trimming cost V 8 bases and J 5 bases; bases outside gene matches: 4. CDR3 DNA sequence: TGTGCCAGCGGGGCTAGCGGGAGGACCGGGGAGCTGTTTTTT. Residues: CASGASGRTGELFF.